This entry lists 14 T cell receptor beta chains sequenced from one sample in a study of neurological immune-mediated disorders. MiXCR, applied by TCRdb to the 5' RACE reads, yields one record per CDR3 protein. The sample lists around 49,000 distinct CDR3 sequences; under 15% were seen once. Indicated time point: longitudinal time-point 2. The specimen sequenced was PBMCs. These receptors were taken from a male donor with HTLV-1-associated myelopathy (HAM/TSP).

This clonotype appeared many times. V usage is TRBV15 and J usage is TRBJ1-2; D may be TRBD1 (5 bases). Germline CDR1 is LNHNV and CDR2 is YYDKDF (reference sequence). The CDR3 spans 16 residues. Trimming pared 4 bases from V and 3 bases from J, leaving 18 bases between. CDR3 sequence (DNA): TGTGCCACCAGCACAGGGAGGGCCCGAGGTGACTATGGCTACACCTTC. Translated: CATSTGRARGDYGYTF.

This clonotype has ten or more counts. The chain links TRBV20-1 to TRBJ1-5; TRBD1 matches 8 bases. The CDR3 has 14 residues. The germline V gene has CDR1 DFQATT and CDR2 SNEGSKA (reference sequence). V was clipped by 7 bases and J by 2 bases; unmatched bases: 7. The chain's CDR3 is CSVPQGAGNQPQHF. CDR3 DNA: TGCAGTGTTCCTCAGGGGGCCGGCAATCAGCCCCAGCATTTT.

This clonotype was observed many times. The chain's CDR3 is CASSSILDRSYEQYF. The CDR3, as DNA: TGTGCCAGCAGTTCCATACTTGACAGGTCATACGAGCAGTACTTC. V usage is TRBV28 and J usage is TRBJ2-7; D is possibly TRBD1 (6 bases). In germline, CDR1 is MDHEN, CDR2 SYDVKM. This CDR3 is built from 15 residues. V lost 4 bases to trimming and J lost 4 bases, with 17 bases between them.

This clonotype has at least ten counts. The chain couples TRBV28 to TRBJ1-1, with 9 bases matching TRBD1. The CDR3 totals 13 residues. V was clipped by 6 bases and J by 4 bases; unmatched bases: 3. CDR1 is MDHEN and CDR2 is SYDVKM in the germline V gene. The CDR3 DNA reads TGTGCCAGCAGGGAGACAGGGGGCACTGAAGCTTTCTTT. It is translated as CASRETGGTEAFF.

Ten or more counts support this clonotype. The chain combines TRBV20-1 with TRBJ2-7; tentatively, D is TRBD1 (5 bases). The V end lost 3 bases, the J end lost 0 bases, and 12 bases lay between the germline ends. Germline V gene data show CDR1 as DFQATT and CDR2 as SNEGSKA (reference sequence). The CDR3 totals 14 residues. CDR3 sequence (DNA): TGCAGTGCTAGCGGACATGGAAACTCCTACGAGCAGTACTTC. Residues: CSASGHGNSYEQYF.

This clonotype was observed at least ten times. The chain recombines TRBV20-1 with TRBJ2-7; TRBD1 aligns across 7 bases. Germline trimming cut 4 bases from V and 2 bases from J; bases unmatched to any gene: 5. The CDR3 runs 13 residues. Looked up from germline, CDR1 is DFQATT and CDR2 is SNEGSKA (reference sequence). CDR3 residues: CSANRDSTYEQYF. Here the CDR3 DNA reads TGCAGTGCTAATAGGGACAGCACCTACGAGCAGTACTTC.

At least ten counts were recorded for this clonotype. This sequence joins TRBV20-1 and TRBJ2-3; D may be TRBD2 (6 bases). The CDR3 sequence is 15 residues long. V was clipped by 0 bases and J by 5 bases, with 15 bases between them. Germline lookup yields CDR1 DFQATT and CDR2 SNEGSKA (reference sequence). CDR3 DNA: TGCAGTGCTAGAGATTGGGGGGTGACCCAAGATACGCAGTATTTT. Its translation is CSARDWGVTQDTQYF.

This clonotype was picked up many times. The CDR3 DNA follows: TGTGCCATCAGCGGGGAACGGACAGGGAATAATTCACCCCTCCACTTT. Translation gives CAISGERTGNNSPLHF. The genes are TRBV10-3 and TRBJ1-6; 8 bases line up with TRBD1. V was clipped by 6 bases and J by 5 bases; unmatched bases: 9. CDR1 and CDR2 (germline): ENHRY, SYGVKD. The CDR3 has 16 amino acids.

In this sample, this clonotype turned up many times. The chain carries TRBV20-1 and TRBJ1-2; TRBD1 agrees at 9 bases. V shed 6 bases and J 4 bases; nucleotides not matched to a gene: 6. Germline values: CDR1 DFQATT, CDR2 SNEGSKA (reference sequence). There are 13 residues in the CDR3. The CDR3 here is CSAPGQGGYGYTF. The CDR3 nucleotides are TGCAGTGCCCCGGGACAGGGCGGCTATGGCTACACCTTC.

This clonotype was recorded many times. CDR3 in amino acids: CASSPRQISYNSPLHF. CDR3 DNA sequence: TGTGCCAGCAGCCCACGACAGATATCCTATAATTCACCCCTCCACTTT. The chain combines TRBV9 with TRBJ1-6; perhaps TRBD1 as D (5 bases). CDR3 length equals 16 residues. CDR1 and CDR2 (germline): SGDLS, YYNGEE. V dropped 4 bases and J dropped 1 base, with 12 bases sitting between them.

This clonotype was observed at least ten times. The chain has TRBV5-1 and TRBJ1-2; 8 bases line up with TRBD1. Trimming at V came to 2 bases and at J to 6 bases, leaving 6 bases not matched to a gene. Germline CDR1 is SGHRS and CDR2 is YFSETQ. The CDR3 contains 14 residues. Here the CDR3 reads CASSFRTGMDGYTF. CDR3 nucleotides: TGCGCCAGCAGCTTCCGGACAGGGATGGATGGCTACACCTTC.

This clonotype was found many times. The chain has TRBV12-3 or TRBV12-4 and TRBJ2-7; 9 bases fit TRBD2. Germline trimming cut 3 bases from V and 1 base from J; bases unmatched to any gene: 4. The CDR3 extends over 15 amino acids. CDR3 residues: CASSLIAGESYEQYF. In nucleotides, the CDR3 is TGTGCCAGCAGTTTGATAGCGGGGGAGTCCTACGAGCAGTACTTC.

This clonotype was detected ten times or more. This rearrangement joins TRBV2 to TRBJ1-1; the D gene is possibly TRBD1 (6 bases). Germline CDR1 reads SNHLY; CDR2 reads FYNNEI. Trimming stripped 2 bases from V and 5 bases from J, with 15 bases between. The CDR3 length is 15 residues. DNA for the CDR3: TGTGCCAGCAGTGAACTTGGGGGGCGTCGAACTGAAGCTTTCTTT. Protein: CASSELGGRRTEAFF.

This clonotype was observed many times. This chain links TRBV6-2 or TRBV6-3 with TRBJ2-2; D is unresolved. Deletions cut 4 bases from V and 7 bases from J, with 10 bases between. Germline V gene lookup returns CDR1 MNHEY and CDR2 SVGEGT. This CDR3 spans 13 amino acids. CDR3 in amino acids: CASSWLVGGELFF. CDR3 sequence (DNA): TGTGCCAGCAGTTGGCTTGTCGGCGGGGAGCTGTTTTTT.